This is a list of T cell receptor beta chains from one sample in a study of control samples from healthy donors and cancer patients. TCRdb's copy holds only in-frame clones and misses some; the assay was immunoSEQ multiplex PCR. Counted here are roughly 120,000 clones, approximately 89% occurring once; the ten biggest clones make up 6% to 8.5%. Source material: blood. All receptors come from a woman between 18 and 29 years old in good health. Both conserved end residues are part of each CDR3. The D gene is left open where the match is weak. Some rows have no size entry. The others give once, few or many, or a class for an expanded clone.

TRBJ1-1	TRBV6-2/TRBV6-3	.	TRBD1	TGTGCCAGCAGTTTCTACCCGACAGGGGTGAACACTGAAGCTTTCTTT	CASSFYPTGVNTEAFF
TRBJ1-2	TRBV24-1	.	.	TGTGCCACCAGTGATCTCGGGACTCTGATGCCCCCTGACTATGGCTACACCTTC	CATSDLGTLMPPDYGYTF
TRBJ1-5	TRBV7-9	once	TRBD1	TGTGCCAGCAGTCCCGCCGGGACAGCCTACAATCAGCCCCAGCATTTT	CASSPAGTAYNQPQHF
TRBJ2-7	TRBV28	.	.	TGTGCCAGCAGTTTTTTGGGGGCGCCCCACTACGAGCAGTACTTC	CASSFLGAPHYEQYF
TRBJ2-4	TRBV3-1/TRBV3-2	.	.	TGTGCCAGCAGCTACGATGAGTCGGCCAAAAACATTCAGTACTTC	CASSYDESAKNIQYF
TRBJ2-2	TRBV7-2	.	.	TGTGCCAGCAGCTTCCGGCAGGGGACCCCCGGAGAGCTGTTTTTT	CASSFRQGTPGELFF
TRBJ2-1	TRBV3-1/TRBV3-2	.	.	TGTGCCAGCAGCCCAACAGGCCCCCTAGTTGACCGGGAGCAGTTCTTC	CASSPTGPLVDREQFF
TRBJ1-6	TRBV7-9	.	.	TGTGCCAGCAGCTCGGGGGGGACCTATAATTCACCCCTCCACTTT	CASSSGGTYNSPLHF
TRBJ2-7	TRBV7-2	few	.	TGTGCCAGCAGCTTAGAGGGCATCGGAACCTACGAGCAGTACTTC	CASSLEGIGTYEQYF
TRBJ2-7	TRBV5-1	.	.	TGCGCCAGCAGCTTGGGGAAGGGCGCTTTCTACGAGCAGTACTTC	CASSLGKGAFYEQYF
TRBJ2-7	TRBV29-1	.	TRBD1	TGCAGCGCGTGGACAGGGGGCAAAGACGAGCAGTACTTC	CSAWTGGKDEQYF
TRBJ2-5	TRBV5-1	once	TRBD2	TGCGCCAGCGGGAGACTAGCGGGAGGAGGAGAGACCCAGTACTTC	CASGRLAGGGETQYF